The 26 T cell receptor beta chains below come from one sample, sequenced in a study of blood T cell repertoires in COVID-19. Clones were sequenced by immunoSEQ multiplex PCR, and TCRdb holds only the in-frame ones, with some missing. The table includes some 180,000 clones, roughly 76% detected once. Sequencing used peripheral blood. The receptors were sampled from a woman between 50 and 59 years old with active or convalescent COVID-19.

This chain joins TRBV7-6 and TRBJ2-1; 10 bases fit TRBD2. The CDR3 extends over 15 amino acids. V shed 3 bases and J 8 bases; nucleotides not matched to a gene: 7. Germline CDR1 SGHVS, CDR2 FNYEAQ. The CDR3 loop is CASSFALAGVDEQFF. CDR3 bases: TGTGCCAGCAGCTTCGCCCTAGCGGGAGTGGATGAGCAGTTCTTC.

J is TRBJ1-5 and V is TRBV19; the D gene is possibly TRBD1 (6 bases). The DNA end favors TRBJ2-3, so the J call may be wrong. Germline CDR1 is LNHDA and CDR2 is SQIVND (reference sequence). The CDR3 consists of 16 residues. The CDR3 sequence is CASSIGGTPSNQPQYF. The CDR3 bases are TGTGCCAGTAGTATAGGTGGGACACCAAGCAATCAGCCCCAGTATTTT.

This chain connects TRBV10-3 to TRBJ2-5, with TRBD1 identical over 7 bases. The J segment lost 4 bases and the V segment lost 2 bases, leaving 4 bases of the junction unmatched. The CDR3 totals 14 residues. The germline V gene has CDR1 ENHRY and CDR2 SYGVKD. The chain's CDR3 is CAISEGSGGETQYF. DNA of the CDR3: TGTGCCATCAGTGAGGGTTCAGGGGGAGAGACCCAGTACTTC.

The chain employs TRBV27 and TRBJ1-2, with 7 bases identical to TRBD1. Trimming at V came to 3 bases and at J to 4 bases, leaving 2 bases not matched to a gene. Germline V CDR1 and CDR2: MNHEY, SMNVEV (reference sequence). The length of the CDR3 is 13 residues. The CDR3 DNA reads TGTGCCAGCAGTTTCACAGGGGTCTATGGCTACACCTTC. This codes for CASSFTGVYGYTF.

This clone was picked up a small number of times. V and J are TRBV5-4 and TRBJ2-1, with TRBD2 matching over 9 bases. In germline, CDR1 is SGHNT, CDR2 YYREEE (reference sequence). Trimming took 3 bases from V and 2 from J; bases not matched to a gene: 12. The CDR3 covers 18 residues. The CDR3 sequence is CASSSGLAGYVTYNEQFF. In nucleotides, the CDR3 is TGTGCCAGCAGCTCCGGTCTAGCGGGATATGTGACCTACAATGAGCAGTTCTTC.

The CDR3 spells CASSQEPWGGGYTEAFF. The CDR3 bases are TGTGCCAGCAGCCAAGAACCCTGGGGTGGGGGGTACACTGAAGCTTTCTTT. The gene calls are TRBV3-1 (or the pseudogene TRBV3-2) and TRBJ1-1, with D perhaps TRBD1 (5 bases). Germline CDR1 reads LGHDT; CDR2 reads YNNKEL (reference sequence). CDR3 length equals 17 residues. V lost 0 bases, J lost 3 bases, and 17 bases lay in between.

This clone showed up just once. V usage is TRBV11-3 and J usage is TRBJ2-1; TRBD1 might be the D (5 bases). The CDR3 sequence is 17 residues long. Germline V gives CDR1 SGHNT, CDR2 YENEEA. The V gene lost 0 bases and the J gene lost 9 bases, with 21 bases spanning the gap. The CDR3 sequence: CASSLDGAFLGRPEQFF. CDR3 coding DNA: TGTGCCAGCAGCTTAGATGGGGCGTTTCTGGGTAGGCCTGAGCAGTTCTTC.

The J gene is TRBJ1-1, the V gene TRBV9; possibly TRBD1 for D (6 bases). CDR3 length equals 16 residues. V lost 1 base and J lost 1, with 14 bases in between. Per the germline V gene, CDR1 is SGDLS and CDR2 is YYNGEE. CDR3 sequence reads: CASSVHPGQENTEAFF. CDR3 DNA: TGTGCCAGCAGCGTACACCCGGGACAAGAGAACACTGAAGCTTTCTTT. Using reference TRBV9 and TRBJ1-1 for the parts outside the CDR3, the full variable domain is DSGVTQTPKHLITATGQRVTLRCSPRSGDLSVYWYQQSLDQGLQFLIQYYNGEERAKGNILERFSAQQFPDLHSELNLSSLELGDSALYFCASSVHPGQENTEAFFGQGTRLTVV.

This chain joins TRBV11-2 and TRBJ1-1; possibly TRBD1 for D (5 bases). The V gene's germline CDR1 is SGHAT and CDR2 FQNNGV. V was clipped by 5 bases and J by 0 bases, with 16 bases between them. The CDR3 length is 16 residues. CDR3 nucleotide sequence: TGTGCCAGCAGCCCCCGGATAGGGGAGGTGAACACTGAAGCTTTCTTT. The encoded protein is CASSPRIGEVNTEAFF.

The chain couples TRBV30 to TRBJ1-2; D is ambiguous. V lost 2 bases to trimming and J lost 8 bases, with 12 bases between them. Germline V CDR1 and CDR2: GTSNPN, SVGIG (reference sequence). This CDR3 has 12 amino acids. This CDR3 reads CAWSSANGGYTF. CDR3 nucleotides: TGTGCCTGGAGTTCGGCAAACGGGGGCTACACCTTC.

The chain carries TRBV30 and TRBJ2-7; 7 bases align to TRBD1. Looked up from germline, CDR1 is GTSNPN and CDR2 is SVGIG (reference sequence). This CDR3 comprises 14 residues. The J segment lost 1 base and the V segment lost 3 bases, leaving 6 bases of the junction unmatched. CDR3 sequence: CAWSLGTVSYEQYF. Written as DNA, the CDR3 is TGTGCCTGGAGCCTCGGGACAGTTTCCTACGAGCAGTACTTC.

The V call is TRBV30, the J call TRBJ2-7; possibly TRBD2 for D (5 bases). V was cut by 0 bases and J by 6 bases, with 15 bases left in between. The germline CDR1 and CDR2 sequences are GTSNPN and SVGIG (reference sequence). This CDR3 region has 14 residues. The CDR3 reads CAWSVLRGWGEQYF. The CDR3 DNA reads as TGTGCCTGGAGTGTACTTCGGGGTTGGGGCGAGCAGTACTTC.

The V gene is TRBV7-9, the J gene TRBJ2-3, with D maybe TRBD2 (5 bases). Trimming removed 5 bases from V and 2 bases from J, with 20 bases in between. This CDR3 has 17 amino acids. Germline V CDR1 and CDR2: SEHNR, FQNEAQ (reference sequence). The CDR3 bases are TGTGCCAGCAGCCTATTCCCCGGACTGGATTTCACAGATACGCAGTATTTT. Translation gives CASSLFPGLDFTDTQYF. Variable domain in full (rest from reference TRBV7-9 and TRBJ2-3): DTGVSQNPRHKITKRGQNVTFRCDPISEHNRLYWYRQTLGQGPEFLTYFQNEAQLEKSRLLSDRFSAERPKGSFSTLEIQRTEQGDSAMYLCASSLFPGLDFTDTQYFGPGTRLTVL.

The chain employs TRBV12-5 and TRBJ1-1, with D possibly matching TRBD1 (6 bases). Looked up from germline, CDR1 is LGHNT and CDR2 is FRNRAP. There are 14 residues in the CDR3. The germline V and J ends were trimmed by 5 bases and 1 base, with 11 bases remaining between them. The CDR3 region has the DNA TGTGCTAGTGGTCGATCGGGACAGAACACTGAAGCTTTCTTT. Translating it yields CASGRSGQNTEAFF.

The chain combines TRBV12-5 with TRBJ1-6, with 7 bases identical to TRBD1. The V and J ends lost 4 bases and 1 base, in that order; junction bases with no gene match: 13. The CDR3 length is 19 residues. The germline V gene has CDR1 LGHNT and CDR2 FRNRAP. CDR3 sequence (DNA): TGTGCTAGTGGTTGGACAGGCCTATCTAACGGGTCCTATAATTCACCCCTCCACTTT. Translating gives CASGWTGLSNGSYNSPLHF.

This clone was picked up many times. The V call is TRBV28, the J call TRBJ2-7; D possibly corresponds to TRBD2 (5 bases). Trimming pared 4 bases from V and 0 bases from J, leaving 13 bases between. The germline CDR1 and CDR2 sequences are MDHEN and SYDVKM. This CDR3 is built from 15 residues. DNA for the CDR3: TGTGCCAGCAGTTCCGCCGGCGGAGGCTCCTACGAGCAGTACTTC. This codes for CASSSAGGGSYEQYF.

The chain links TRBV7-2 to TRBJ2-3, with 15 bases that match TRBD2. The CDR3 extends over 18 amino acids. V gave up 1 base and J gave up 6 bases; unmatched junction bases: 8. The germline V gene has CDR1 SGHTA and CDR2 FQGNSA. The CDR3 DNA reads TGTGCCAGCAGCTTAGGAGGACTAGCGGGGGGGCCGGCCGATACGCAGTATTTT. Translated: CASSLGGLAGGPADTQYF.

The rearrangement links TRBV7-3 to TRBJ2-3, with TRBD2 as a possible D gene (5 bases). Trimming cost V 5 bases and J 4 bases, with 10 bases left between them. Germline V gene sequence: CDR1 SGHTA, CDR2 FQGTGA. The CDR3 is 13 residues long. CDR3 bases: TGTGCCAGCAGCCCAAACGGGGCAGATACGCAGTATTTT. This gives the protein CASSPNGADTQYF.

This chain joins TRBV30 and TRBJ1-2; possible D gene TRBD1, 6 bases. The V and J ends lost 2 bases and 8 bases respectively, with 21 bases between them. The CDR3 runs 15 residues. Germline V gene data show CDR1 as GTSNPN and CDR2 as SVGIG (reference sequence). CDR3 sequence reads: CAWSPGAARSRGYTF. The CDR3 nucleotides read TGTGCCTGGAGTCCAGGGGCGGCACGCTCAAGGGGCTACACCTTC.

The chain uses TRBV9 and TRBJ2-2, with 7 bases matching TRBD2. Germline V gene sequence: CDR1 SGDLS, CDR2 YYNGEE. V lost 0 bases to trimming and J lost 5 bases; unmatched junction nucleotides: 4. The CDR3 covers 15 residues. The DNA of the CDR3 is TGTGCCAGCAGCGTAGGGTGGGAGGGGACCGGGGAGCTGTTTTTT. As protein: CASSVGWEGTGELFF.

This clone was found once. This chain joins TRBV4-3 and TRBJ1-2, with 8 bases that match TRBD1. Germline-derived CDR1 and CDR2 are LGHNA and YSLEER. The junction had 3 bases not matched to a gene; V was cut back by 0 bases and J by 3 bases. The CDR3 has 15 residues. CDR3 sequence: CASSQEGQVYYGYTF. In nucleotides, the CDR3 is TGCGCCAGCAGCCAAGAGGGACAGGTTTACTATGGCTACACCTTC.

The V and J genes are TRBV7-2 and TRBJ1-1; D is uncertain. CDR3 length: 16 amino acids. Trimming took 1 base from V and 11 from J, leaving 23 bases between them. The germline V gene encodes CDR1 SGHTA and CDR2 FQGNSA. Written as DNA, the CDR3 is TGTGCCAGCAGCTTAGATTCGACAACCCGTCGTGGATGGGCTTTCTTT. Protein sequence: CASSLDSTTRRGWAFF.

This chain joins TRBV19 and TRBJ1-6; 12 nucleotides match TRBD1. The CDR3 sequence is 16 residues long. The V segment lost 5 bases and the J segment 9 bases; nucleotides outside the gene matches: 8. Germline lookup yields CDR1 LNHDA and CDR2 SQIVND (reference sequence). The CDR3 coding sequence is TGTGCCAGTAGTCCAACGGGACAGGGGGCGGGTTCACCCCTCCACTTT. Amino acid sequence: CASSPTGQGAGSPLHF.

This CDR3 is CATSRGRSGEQYF. The CDR3 DNA reads TGTGCCACCAGCAGAGGAAGATCGGGCGAGCAGTACTTC. V is TRBV15 and J is TRBJ2-7, with unresolved D. CDR1 and CDR2 (germline): LNHNV, YYDKDF (reference sequence). This CDR3 region has 13 residues. Trimming removed 1 base from V and 6 bases from J, with 10 bases in between.

V and J are TRBV28 and TRBJ2-3; D might be TRBD1 (6 bases). Germline lookup yields CDR1 MDHEN and CDR2 SYDVKM. This CDR3 spans 14 amino acids. The V and J ends lost 7 bases and 4 bases respectively, with 15 bases between them. The CDR3 DNA is TGTGCCAGCATTGACGCAGGGGACGCAGATACGCAGTATTTT. Its protein product is CASIDAGDADTQYF. Full variable domain (remainder filled in from reference TRBV28 and TRBJ2-3): DVKVTQSSRYLVKRTGEKVFLECVQDMDHENMFWYRQDPGLGLRLIYFSYDVKMKEKGDIPEGYSVSREKKERFSLILESASTNQTSMYLCASIDAGDADTQYFGPGTRLTVL.

The CDR3 coding sequence is TGTGCCAGCCAGCGTAGCTCCTACGAGCAGTACTTC. It translates to CASQRSSYEQYF. This sequence joins TRBV28 and TRBJ2-7; D remains unclear. V was clipped by 8 bases and J by 0 bases, with 8 bases between them. This CDR3 spans 12 amino acids. From germline, CDR1 is MDHEN and CDR2 SYDVKM. The full variable domain, with the rest looked up from reference TRBV28 and TRBJ2-7, is DVKVTQSSRYLVKRTGEKVFLECVQDMDHENMFWYRQDPGLGLRLIYFSYDVKMKEKGDIPEGYSVSREKKERFSLILESASTNQTSMYLCASQRSSYEQYFGPGTRLTVT.